The next 11 T cell receptor beta chains were all read from a single sample in a study of cytotoxic CD8 clonotypes in ibrutinib-treated CLL. Only in-frame clones appear in the TCRdb table, and some are missing; sequencing was by immunoSEQ multiplex PCR. Of roughly 250,000 clones in the sample, less than 75% are singletons; the top ten hold about 16%. The sample was PBMCs, taken after 24 months of ibrutinib treatment. Receptor source: a human donor with chronic lymphocytic leukemia.

The chain carries TRBV2 and TRBJ1-1, with 7 bases identical to TRBD1. V lost 5 bases, J lost 3 bases, and 3 bases stayed unmatched. Germline CDR1 SNHLY, CDR2 FYNNEI. The CDR3 consists of 13 residues. CDR3 sequence reads: CASSPDRDTEAFF. Here the CDR3 DNA reads TGTGCCAGCAGTCCCGACAGGGACACTGAAGCTTTCTTT.

The V gene is TRBV6-1, the J gene TRBJ2-7, with 7 positions matching TRBD1. Germline-derived CDR1 and CDR2 are MNHNS and SASEGT. J gave up 1 base and V 8 bases, and 8 bases lay outside the gene matches. The CDR3 contains 14 residues. This CDR3 reads CASGKGAVSYEQYF. The DNA of the CDR3 is TGTGCCAGCGGGAAGGGGGCGGTTTCCTACGAGCAGTACTTC.

The chain is built from TRBV30 and TRBJ2-5; possibly TRBD1 for D (5 bases). CDR3 length equals 13 residues. The germline V gene encodes CDR1 GTSNPN and CDR2 SVGIG (reference sequence). Trimming pared 2 bases from V and 4 bases from J, leaving 11 bases between. CDR3 loop: CAWSLSGRETQYF. The CDR3 coding sequence is TGTGCCTGGAGTTTGTCAGGGCGAGAGACCCAGTACTTC.

The V and J genes are TRBV4-3 and TRBJ1-2, with TRBD1 as a possible D gene (5 bases). Deletions cut 1 base from V and 3 bases from J, with 15 bases between. CDR1 and CDR2 from the germline V gene are LGHNA and YSLEER. This CDR3 is built from 16 residues. The CDR3 region is CASSQVIRDGDYGYTF. The CDR3 DNA reads as TGCGCCAGCAGCCAAGTTATACGGGACGGAGACTATGGCTACACCTTC.

Only one count was recorded for this clone. The chain employs TRBV4-3 and TRBJ2-7, with D hard to call. CDR1 is LGHNA and CDR2 is YSLEER in the germline V gene. The V end lost 5 bases, the J end lost 0 bases, and 11 bases lay between the germline ends. CDR3 length equals 14 residues. The CDR3, as DNA: TGCGCCAGCAGCTACGTCCAGAGCTCCTACGAGCAGTACTTC. Translated, it gives CASSYVQSSYEQYF.

This clone has more than one count but fewer than ten. This rearrangement joins TRBV10-2 to TRBJ2-7, with a weak D call TRBD2 (6 bases). Germline V gene sequence: CDR1 WSHSY, CDR2 SAAADI. CDR3 length equals 15 residues. V lost 2 bases to trimming and J lost 5 bases, with 16 bases between them. The CDR3 DNA is TGCGCCAGCAGTGAGATTCAGCGGGCTGTAAACGAGCAGTACTTC. It yields the protein CASSEIQRAVNEQYF.

This clone was seen only once. The chain joins TRBV28 to TRBJ2-7, with D perhaps matching TRBD1 (6 bases). Germline values: CDR1 MDHEN, CDR2 SYDVKM. V was trimmed by 4 bases and J by 5 bases, leaving 18 bases between them. This CDR3 is built from 15 residues. As DNA, the CDR3 is TGTGCCAGCAGTTCCCAACAGCGGACAGTAGACGAGCAGTACTTC. Its translation is CASSSQQRTVDEQYF.

This clone was counted only a few times. The V and J genes are TRBV19 and TRBJ1-3, with D possibly TRBD1 on 5 matching bases. The germline V gene encodes CDR1 LNHDA and CDR2 SQIVND (reference sequence). The CDR3 consists of 14 residues. The V end lost 7 bases, the J end lost 9 bases, and 19 bases lay between the germline ends. The CDR3 reads CASTPARAGGTIYF. The CDR3 DNA reads as TGTGCCAGTACCCCGGCAAGGGCCGGGGGCACCATATATTTT.

This clone appeared once. The chain carries TRBV28 and TRBJ1-2; the D gene is possibly TRBD1 (6 bases). Germline assignment: CDR1 MDHEN and CDR2 SYDVKM. V gave up 10 bases and J gave up 6 bases, with 18 bases separating them. The CDR3 consists of 13 residues. This chain's CDR3 is CATIRGIVDGYTF. The CDR3 coding sequence is TGTGCCACCATCAGGGGTATCGTAGATGGCTACACCTTC.

The genes are TRBV7-8 and TRBJ1-1; D is unresolved. CDR1 is SGHVS, CDR2 FQNEAQ, per germline. This CDR3 spans 15 amino acids. With 0 bases removed from V and 1 base from J, the gap between germline ends came to 9 bases. CDR3 protein: CASSLANGGNTEAFF. The CDR3 DNA reads as TGTGCCAGCAGCTTAGCGAATGGAGGGAACACTGAAGCTTTCTTT.

This clone was seen a single time. V gene TRBV29-1 combines with J gene TRBJ1-1; the D gene is possibly TRBD1 (5 bases). The V end was cut by 5 bases, the J end by 0 bases, with 19 bases between. Looked up from germline, CDR1 is SQVTM and CDR2 is ANQGSEA. This CDR3 contains 16 residues. The CDR3 DNA sequence: TGCAGCGTTTCTCTTATGGCAGGGCAATTGAACACTGAAGCTTTCTTT. This translates into CSVSLMAGQLNTEAFF.